This entry features one T cell receptor (beta chain) sequence. This entry is derived from a study of OX40 agonist ivuxolimab in advanced cancers. Study information: Antecedent anti-PD-1, anti-PD-L1 or anti-CTLA-4 therapy was permissible, with around 40% having received some. A partial response was reached by three patients: one with hepatocellular carcinoma and two with cutaneous melanoma.

Only in-frame clones appear in the TCRdb table, and some are missing; sequencing was by immunoSEQ multiplex PCR. The data hold 95,000 to 100,000 clones, with around 92% observed a single time. The material sequenced was CD4+ or CD8+ T cells sorted from blood, taken in a trial of the OX40 agonist ivuxolimab. The source is an adult with an advanced solid tumor such as melanoma, head and neck, liver or kidney cancer.

The CDR3 DNA reads as TGCGCCAGCAGCTTGCTAGGTGGTGCCGGGGAGCTGTTTTTT. The encoded protein is CASSLLGGAGELFF. The chain employs TRBV5-1 and TRBJ2-2; no clear D gene. V gave up 1 base and J gave up 6 bases, with 10 bases separating them. The CDR3 is 14 amino acids. Germline V gives CDR1 SGHRS, CDR2 YFSETQ. Together with reference TRBV5-1 and TRBJ2-2, the CDR3 gives the full variable domain: KAGVTQTPRYLIKTRGQQVTLSCSPISGHRSVSWYQQTPGQGLQFLFEYFSETQRNKGNFPGRFSGRQFSNSRSEMNVSTLELGDSALYLCASSLLGGAGELFFGEGSRLTVL.